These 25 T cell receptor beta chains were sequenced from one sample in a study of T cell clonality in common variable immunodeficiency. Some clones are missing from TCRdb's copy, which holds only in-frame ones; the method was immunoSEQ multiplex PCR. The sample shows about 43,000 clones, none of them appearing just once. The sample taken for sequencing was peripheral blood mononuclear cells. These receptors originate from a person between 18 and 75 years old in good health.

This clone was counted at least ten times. The CDR3 sequence is CASSYSTGTGLRAEAFF. Incomplete CDR3 DNA: TGTGCCAGCAGTTACTCGACAGGAACTGGTCTTCGGGCTGAA. The V and J genes are TRBV6-2 or TRBV6-3 and TRBJ1-1, with D tentatively TRBD1 (6 bases). The read ends 3 residues shy of where the CDR3 ends; the end is completed using the germline J gene. There are 17 residues in the CDR3. V dropped 0 bases and J dropped 6 bases, with 20 bases sitting between them. In germline, CDR1 is MNHEY, CDR2 SVGEGT.

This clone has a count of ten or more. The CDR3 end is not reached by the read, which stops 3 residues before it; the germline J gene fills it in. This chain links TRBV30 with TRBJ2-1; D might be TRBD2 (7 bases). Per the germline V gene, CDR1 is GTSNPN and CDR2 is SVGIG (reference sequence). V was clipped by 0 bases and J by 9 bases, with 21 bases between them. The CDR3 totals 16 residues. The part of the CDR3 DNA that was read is TGTGCCTGGAGTGTACGGTGGGGGGGCCGATCGAGTGAG. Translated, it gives CAWSVRWGGRSSE. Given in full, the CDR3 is CAWSVRWGGRSSEQFF.

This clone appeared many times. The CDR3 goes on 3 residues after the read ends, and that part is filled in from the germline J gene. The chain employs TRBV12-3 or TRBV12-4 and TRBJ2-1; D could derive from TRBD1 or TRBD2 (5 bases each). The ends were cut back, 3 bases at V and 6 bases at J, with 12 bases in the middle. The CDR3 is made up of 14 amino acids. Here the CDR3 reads CASSLNKGSNEQFF. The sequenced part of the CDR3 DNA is TGTGCCAGCAGTTTGAATAAGGGGAGCAATGAG.

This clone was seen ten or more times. The CDR3 protein is CASSDTGDTEAFF. Incomplete CDR3 DNA: TGTGCCAGCAGCGATACAGGGGACACTGAA. The chain couples TRBV6-2 or TRBV6-3 to TRBJ1-1; TRBD1 agrees at 7 bases. The CDR3 goes on 3 residues after the read ends, and that part is filled in from the germline J gene. Germline-derived CDR1 and CDR2 are MNHEY and SVGEGT. V lost 6 bases, J lost 3 bases, and 4 bases stayed unmatched. The CDR3 is made up of 13 amino acids.

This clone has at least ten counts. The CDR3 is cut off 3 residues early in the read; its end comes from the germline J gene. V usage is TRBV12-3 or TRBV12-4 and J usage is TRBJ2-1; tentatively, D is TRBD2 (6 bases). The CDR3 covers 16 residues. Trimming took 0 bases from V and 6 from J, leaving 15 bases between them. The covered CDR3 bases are TGTGCCAGCAGTTTAGCACTCGGGACGGGGGTCAATGAG. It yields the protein CASSLALGTGVNE. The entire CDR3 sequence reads CASSLALGTGVNEQFF.

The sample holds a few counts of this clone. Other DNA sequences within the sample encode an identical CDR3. The part of the CDR3 DNA that was read is TGTGCCAGCAGTTCCCAGGGAGGCACTGAA. Its translation: CASSSQGGTE. The complete CDR3 sequence is CASSSQGGTEAFF. The chain employs TRBV2 and TRBJ1-1; perhaps TRBD1 as D (5 bases). The read ends 3 residues early relative to the CDR3; the germline J gene fills the gap. The V gene's germline CDR1 is SNHLY and CDR2 FYNNEI. This CDR3 comprises 13 residues. Trimming removed 5 bases at V and 4 bases at J, with 11 bases between.

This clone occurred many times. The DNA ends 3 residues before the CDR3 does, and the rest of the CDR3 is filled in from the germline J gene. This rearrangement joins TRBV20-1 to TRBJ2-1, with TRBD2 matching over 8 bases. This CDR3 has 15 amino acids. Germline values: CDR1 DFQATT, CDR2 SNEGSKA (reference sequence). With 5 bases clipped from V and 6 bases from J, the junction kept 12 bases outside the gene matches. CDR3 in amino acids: CSAPIGLAGANEQFF. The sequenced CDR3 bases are TGCAGTGCTCCTATCGGGCTAGCGGGTGCCAATGAG.

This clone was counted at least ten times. CDR3 sequence: CSVFRETQYF. CDR3 DNA, as far as it was read: TGCAGCGTCTTCCGAGAGACC. The chain joins TRBV29-1 to TRBJ2-5, with unresolved D. The read terminates 3 residues before the CDR3 end, so the remaining end is supplied by the germline J gene. Germline values: CDR1 SQVTM, CDR2 ANQGSEA. CDR3 length equals 10 residues. With 6 bases removed from V and 4 bases from J, the gap between germline ends came to 6 bases.

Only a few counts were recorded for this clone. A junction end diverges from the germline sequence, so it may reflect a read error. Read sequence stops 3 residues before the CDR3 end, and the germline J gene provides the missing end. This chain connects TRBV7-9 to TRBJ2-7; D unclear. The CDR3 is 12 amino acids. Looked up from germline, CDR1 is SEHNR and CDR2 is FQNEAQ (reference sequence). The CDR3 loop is CSSSLASNEQYF. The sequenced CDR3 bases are TGTTCCAGCAGCTTAGCCTCTAACGAG.

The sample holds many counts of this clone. CDR3 amino acids: CASSPRGNQPQHF. Incomplete CDR3 DNA: TGCGCCAGCAGCCCTCGAGGGAATCAGCCC. The chain is built from TRBV5-1 and TRBJ1-5; D is ambiguous. Read data end 3 residues before the CDR3 end; the end is taken from the germline J gene. Germline CDR1 is SGHRS and CDR2 is YFSETQ. Trimming stripped 4 bases from V and 4 bases from J, with 9 bases between. The CDR3 is 13 amino acids.

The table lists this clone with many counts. The sequenced CDR3 bases are TGTGCCAGCAGCCAATTTCAAGCGGGGGAGACC. Translated, it gives CASSQFQAGET. The CDR3 as a whole reads CASSQFQAGETQYF. The V call is TRBV14, the J call TRBJ2-5, with 7 positions matching TRBD2. Read data end 3 residues before the CDR3 end; the end is taken from the germline J gene. The ends lost 2 bases at V and 5 bases at J; junction bases unmatched: 5. The CDR3 is 14 residues long. CDR1 SGHDN and CDR2 FVKESK come from the germline V gene.

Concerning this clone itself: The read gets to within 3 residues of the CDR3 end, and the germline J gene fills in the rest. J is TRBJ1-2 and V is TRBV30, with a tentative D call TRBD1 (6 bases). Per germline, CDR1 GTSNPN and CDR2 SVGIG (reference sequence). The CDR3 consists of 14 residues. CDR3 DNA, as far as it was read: TGTGCCTGGGAAGCCGGGACACCTAACAATGAC. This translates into CAWEAGTPNND. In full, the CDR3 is CAWEAGTPNNDYTF.

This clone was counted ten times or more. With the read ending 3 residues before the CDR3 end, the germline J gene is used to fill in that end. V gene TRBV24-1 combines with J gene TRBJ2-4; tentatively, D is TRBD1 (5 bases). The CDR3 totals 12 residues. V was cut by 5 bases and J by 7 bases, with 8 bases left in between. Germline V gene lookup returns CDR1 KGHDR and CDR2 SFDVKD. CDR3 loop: CATSAWGNIQYF. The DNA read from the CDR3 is TGTGCCACCAGTGCTTGGGGCAACATT.

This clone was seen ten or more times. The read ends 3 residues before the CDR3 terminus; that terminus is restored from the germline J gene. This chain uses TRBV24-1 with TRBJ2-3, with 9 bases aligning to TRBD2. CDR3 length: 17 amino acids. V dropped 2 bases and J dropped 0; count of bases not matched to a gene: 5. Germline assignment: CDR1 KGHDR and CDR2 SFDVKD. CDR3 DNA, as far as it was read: TGTGCCACCAGTGATTCTCGGCTAGCGGGGAGCACAGATACG. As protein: CATSDSRLAGSTDT. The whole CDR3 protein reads CATSDSRLAGSTDTQYF.

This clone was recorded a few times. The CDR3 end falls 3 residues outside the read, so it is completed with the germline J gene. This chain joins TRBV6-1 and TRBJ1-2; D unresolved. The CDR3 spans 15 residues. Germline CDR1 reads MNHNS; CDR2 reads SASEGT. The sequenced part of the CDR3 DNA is TGTGCCAGCAGTGGGGTAGCGGGAAGCTCAGATACC. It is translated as CASSGVAGSSDT. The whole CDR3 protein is CASSGVAGSSDTYTF.

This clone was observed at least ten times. The sequenced CDR3 bases are TGTGCCTGGAGAACAGGGGTTAATGAAAAA. Translating gives CAWRTGVNEK. The full CDR3 sequence reads CAWRTGVNEKLFF. The chain has TRBV30 and TRBJ1-4, with TRBD1 matching over 7 bases. Coverage ceases 3 residues before the CDR3 finishes, and the germline J gene fills in the end. This CDR3 comprises 13 residues. The ends lost 3 bases at V and 4 bases at J; junction bases unmatched: 2. In germline, CDR1 is GTSNPN, CDR2 SVGIG (reference sequence). The variable domain in full, completed from reference TRBV30 and TRBJ1-4, reads SQTIHQWPATLVQPVGSPLSLECTVEGTSNPNLYWYRQAAGRGLQLLFYSVGIGQISSEVPQNLSASRPQDRQFILSSKKLLLSDSGFYLCAWRTGVNEKLFFGSGTQLSVL.

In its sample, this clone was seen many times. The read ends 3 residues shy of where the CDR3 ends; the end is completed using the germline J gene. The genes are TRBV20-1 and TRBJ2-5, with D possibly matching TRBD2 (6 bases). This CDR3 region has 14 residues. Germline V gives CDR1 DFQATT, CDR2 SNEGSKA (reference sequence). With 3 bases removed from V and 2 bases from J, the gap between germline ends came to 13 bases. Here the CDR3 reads CSASLGLQQETQYF. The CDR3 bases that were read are TGCAGTGCTAGCCTGGGACTCCAACAAGAGACC.

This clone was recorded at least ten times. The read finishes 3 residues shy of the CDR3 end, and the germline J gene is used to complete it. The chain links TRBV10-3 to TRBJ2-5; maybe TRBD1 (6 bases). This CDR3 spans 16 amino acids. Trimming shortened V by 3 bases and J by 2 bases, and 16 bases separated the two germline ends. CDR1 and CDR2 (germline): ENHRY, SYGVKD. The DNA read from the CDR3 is TGTGCCATCAGTGATCCCTGGAACAGGGTTCAAGAGACC. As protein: CAISDPWNRVQET. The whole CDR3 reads CAISDPWNRVQETQYF.

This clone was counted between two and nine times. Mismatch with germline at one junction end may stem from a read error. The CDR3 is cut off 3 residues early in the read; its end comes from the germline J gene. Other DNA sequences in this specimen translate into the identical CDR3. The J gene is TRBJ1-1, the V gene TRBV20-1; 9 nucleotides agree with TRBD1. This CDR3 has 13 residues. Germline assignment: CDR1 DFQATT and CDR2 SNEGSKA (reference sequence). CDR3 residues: CSARTGVATEAFF. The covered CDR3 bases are TGCAGTGCAAGGACAGGGGTTGCCACTGAG.

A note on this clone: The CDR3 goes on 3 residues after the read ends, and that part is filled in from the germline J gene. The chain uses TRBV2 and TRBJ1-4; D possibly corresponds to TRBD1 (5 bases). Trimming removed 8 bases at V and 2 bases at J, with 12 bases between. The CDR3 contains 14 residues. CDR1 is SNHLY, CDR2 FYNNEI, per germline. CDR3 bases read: TGTGCCAGCCACGCGGGGCAGACTAATGAAAAA. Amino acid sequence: CASHAGQTNEK. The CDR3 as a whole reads CASHAGQTNEKLFF.

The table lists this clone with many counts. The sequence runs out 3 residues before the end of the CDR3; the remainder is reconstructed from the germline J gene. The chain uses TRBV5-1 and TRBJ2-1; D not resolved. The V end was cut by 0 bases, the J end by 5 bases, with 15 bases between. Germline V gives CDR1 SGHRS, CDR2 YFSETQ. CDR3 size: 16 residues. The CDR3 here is CASSLGGPMEHNEQFF. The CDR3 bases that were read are TGCGCCAGCAGCTTGGGTGGGCCGATGGAGCACAATGAG.

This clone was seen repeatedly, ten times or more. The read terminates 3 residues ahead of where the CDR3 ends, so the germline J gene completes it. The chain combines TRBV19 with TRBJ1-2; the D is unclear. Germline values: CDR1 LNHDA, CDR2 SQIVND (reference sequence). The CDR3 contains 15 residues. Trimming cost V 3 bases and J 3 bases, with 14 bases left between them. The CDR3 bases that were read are TGTGCCAGTAGTATCGGGTTCGGTACGTACTATGGC. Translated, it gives CASSIGFGTYYG. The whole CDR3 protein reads CASSIGFGTYYGYTF.

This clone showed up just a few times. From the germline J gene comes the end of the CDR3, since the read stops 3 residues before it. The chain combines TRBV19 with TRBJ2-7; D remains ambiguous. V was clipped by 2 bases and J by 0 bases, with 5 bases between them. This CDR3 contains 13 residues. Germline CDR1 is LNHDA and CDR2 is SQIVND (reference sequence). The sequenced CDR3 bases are TGTGCCAGTAGTATAACAGACTCCTACGAG. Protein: CASSITDSYE. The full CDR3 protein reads CASSITDSYEQYF.

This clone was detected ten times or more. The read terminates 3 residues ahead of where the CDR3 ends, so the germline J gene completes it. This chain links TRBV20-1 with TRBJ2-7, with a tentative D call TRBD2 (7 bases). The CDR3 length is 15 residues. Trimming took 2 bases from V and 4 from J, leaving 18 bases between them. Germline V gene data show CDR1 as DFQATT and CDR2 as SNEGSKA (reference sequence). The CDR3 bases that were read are TGCAGTGCTAGATCGGGCGCGGGGGCAGATTACGAG. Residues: CSARSGAGADYE. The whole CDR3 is CSARSGAGADYEQYF.

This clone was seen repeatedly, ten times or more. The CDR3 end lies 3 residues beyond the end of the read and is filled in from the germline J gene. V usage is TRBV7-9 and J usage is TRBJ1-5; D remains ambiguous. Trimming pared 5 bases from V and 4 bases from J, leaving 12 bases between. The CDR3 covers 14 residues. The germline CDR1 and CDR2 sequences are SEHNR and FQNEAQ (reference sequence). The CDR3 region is CASSPLELNQPQHF. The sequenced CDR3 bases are TGTGCCAGCAGCCCCTTAGAGTTAAATCAGCCC.